This T cell receptor beta chain was profiled in a study of T cells in pancreatic ductal adenocarcinoma. Repertoires were generated with immunoSEQ multiplex PCR, while TCRdb's copy carries only in-frame clones and drops some. The data hold over 90,000 clones, with around 96% observed a single time. Trimming removed 6 bases at V and 0 bases at J, with 9 bases between. The CDR3 extends over 14 amino acids. Germline V gene lookup returns CDR1 KGHSH and CDR2 LQKENI. Selected pancreatic ductal adenocarcinoma patients had undergone surgery without neoadjuvant therapy. The chain joins TRBV18 to TRBJ2-1; D is ambiguous. This receptor was taken from a human donor with pancreatic ductal adenocarcinoma. The source material was PBMCs. The chain's CDR3 is CASSQDSSYNEQFF. CDR3 in DNA: TGTGCCAGCTCGCAAGATAGCTCCTACAATGAGCAGTTCTTC.